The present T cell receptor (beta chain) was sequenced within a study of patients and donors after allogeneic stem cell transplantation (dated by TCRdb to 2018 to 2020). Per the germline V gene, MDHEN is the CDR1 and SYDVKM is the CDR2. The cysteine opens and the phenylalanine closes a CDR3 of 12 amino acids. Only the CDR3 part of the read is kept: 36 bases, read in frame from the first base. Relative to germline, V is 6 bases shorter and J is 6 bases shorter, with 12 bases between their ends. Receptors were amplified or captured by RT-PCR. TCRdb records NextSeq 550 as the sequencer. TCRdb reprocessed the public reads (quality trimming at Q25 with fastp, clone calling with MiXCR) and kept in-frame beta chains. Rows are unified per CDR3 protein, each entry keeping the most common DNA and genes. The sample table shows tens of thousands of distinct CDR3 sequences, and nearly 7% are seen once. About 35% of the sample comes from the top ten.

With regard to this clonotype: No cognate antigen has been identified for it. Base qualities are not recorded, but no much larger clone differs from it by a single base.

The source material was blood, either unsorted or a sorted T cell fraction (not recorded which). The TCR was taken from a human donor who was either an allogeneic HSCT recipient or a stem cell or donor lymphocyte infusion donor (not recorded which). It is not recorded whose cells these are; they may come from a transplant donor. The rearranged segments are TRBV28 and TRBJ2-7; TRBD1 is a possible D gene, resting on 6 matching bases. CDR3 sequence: CASSYTGFEQYF. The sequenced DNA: TGTGCCAGCAGCTACACAGGGTTCGAGCAGTACTTC.